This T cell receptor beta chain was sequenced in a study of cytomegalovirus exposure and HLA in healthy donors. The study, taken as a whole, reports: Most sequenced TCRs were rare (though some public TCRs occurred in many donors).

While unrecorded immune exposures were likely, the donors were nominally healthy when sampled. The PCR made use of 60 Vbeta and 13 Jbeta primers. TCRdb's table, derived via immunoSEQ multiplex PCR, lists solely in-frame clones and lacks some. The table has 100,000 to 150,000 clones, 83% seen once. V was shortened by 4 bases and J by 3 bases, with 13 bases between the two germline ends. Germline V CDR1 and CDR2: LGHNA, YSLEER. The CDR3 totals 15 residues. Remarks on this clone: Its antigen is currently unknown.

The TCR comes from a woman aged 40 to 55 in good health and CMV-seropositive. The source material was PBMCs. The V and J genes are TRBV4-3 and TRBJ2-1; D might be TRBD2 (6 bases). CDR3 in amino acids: CASSRDGSGYNEQFF. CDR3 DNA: TGCGCCAGCAGCCGGGACGGGAGTGGCTACAATGAGCAGTTCTTC.